The present T cell receptor beta chain was sequenced within a study of blood T cells in healthy people across ages. A second PCR of about 7 to 12 cycles used a sample-barcoded 5' primer and a J-beta primer mix. TCRdb re-called the 5' RACE reads with MiXCR, one entry per CDR3 protein. The data show under 1,000,000 distinct CDR3 sequences, 46% seen once. With regard to this clonotype: Its antigen is not identified.

The germline V gene encodes CDR1 DFQATT and CDR2 SNEGSKA (reference sequence). The CDR3 is made up of 14 amino acids. Trimming pared 5 bases from V and 2 bases from J, leaving 15 bases between. Findings of the study overall: Per million T cells, TCR beta diversity dropped roughly linearly as age increased.

The receptor was isolated from a man aged 80 or over in good health. The genes are TRBV20-1 and TRBJ1-2, with a tentative D call TRBD1 (6 bases). The sequencing input was blood. In DNA, the CDR3 is TGCAGTGCTTACAGTCCACAGGGCAACTATGGCTACACCTTC. It codes for CSAYSPQGNYGYTF.